This is a list of T cell receptor beta chains from one sample in a study of blood T cell repertoires in COVID-19. Profiled with immunoSEQ multiplex PCR; TCRdb holds only in-frame clones, not every one. The table shows about 45,000 clones, with approximately 86% occurring only once. Sequencing was done on a sample of peripheral blood. Every receptor here comes from a woman older than 75 in a cohort sampled during active or convalescent COVID-19. Both conserved end residues are part of each CDR3. D genes are given only for firm matches. Where a row states a size, it is once, few, many or the class of an expanded clone; other rows omit it.

cdr3_length	v_call	j_call	clone_size	d_call	cdr3_nt	cdr3_aa
13	TRBV4-1	TRBJ1-1	few	-	TGCGCCAGCAGCCAAGATCAGGACAAGCAAGCTTTCTTT	CASSQDQDKQAFF
14	TRBV7-9	TRBJ2-3	few	TRBD1	TGTGCCAGCAGCTTAGGACAGGGAAGGGATACGCAGTATTTT	CASSLGQGRDTQYF
16	TRBV6-6	TRBJ2-5	-	TRBD2	TGTGCCAGCCACGGACTAGCGAGAAATAAGAAGGTGACCCAGTACTTC	CASHGLARNKKVTQYF
15	TRBV19	TRBJ2-2	-	-	TGTGCCAGTAGGCGGGGGACAACGAACACCGGGGAGCTGTTTTTT	CASRRGTTNTGELFF
16	TRBV6-2/TRBV6-3	TRBJ2-1	-	-	TGTGCCAGCAGTTTCCTACCTAGGAGCTCCTACAATGAGCAGTTCTTC	CASSFLPRSSYNEQFF
17	TRBV28	TRBJ2-7	-	TRBD2	TGTGCCAGCAGTTTGGTGGCGGGAGCGGGAGGGCCCTACGAGCAGTACTTC	CASSLVAGAGGPYEQYF
12	TRBV10-1	TRBJ1-1	-	-	TGCGCCAGCAGGGACGGACACCTTGAAGCTTTCTTT	CASRDGHLEAFF
17	TRBV18	TRBJ1-1	few	-	TGTGCCAGCTCACCACAGTCGGGCAGACTATCGAACACTGAAGCTTTCTTT	CASSPQSGRLSNTEAFF
16	TRBV27	TRBJ2-6	-	TRBD1	TGTGCCAGCAGTCCGACAGGGGTGACCCGGGCCAACGTCCTGACTTTC	CASSPTGVTRANVLTF
16	TRBV10-3	TRBJ1-6	once	TRBD1	TGTGCCATCAGTGAGTCCCGACAGGGGGCCAGTTCACCCCTCCACTTT	CAISESRQGASSPLHF
15	TRBV7-2	TRBJ2-3	-	TRBD2	TGTGCCAGCAGCTTAGGAGCGGGAGGCCCAGATACGCAGTATTTT	CASSLGAGGPDTQYF
16	TRBV6-4	TRBJ2-2	once	-	TGTGCCAGCAGTGGTTCCGTTTCCTGGAGGACCGGGGAGCTGTTTTTT	CASSGSVSWRTGELFF
13	TRBV6-5	TRBJ1-6	-	TRBD1	TGTGCCAGCAGTTTCGGACAGGGCTCACCCCTCCACTTT	CASSFGQGSPLHF
14	TRBV29-1	TRBJ1-2	-	-	TGCAGCGTGTACGACAGAGGCTTTAACTATGGCTACACCTTC	CSVYDRGFNYGYTF
15	TRBV6-6	TRBJ1-1	-	-	TGTGCCAGCGGCCCACCGACAGAAATAAACACTGAAGCTTTCTTT	CASGPPTEINTEAFF
14	TRBV5-5	TRBJ2-7	-	-	TGTGCCAGCACCATGAGGACTTATCATTACGAGCAGTACTTC	CASTMRTYHYEQYF
15	TRBV7-8	TRBJ2-1	-	TRBD2	TGTGCCAGCAGCTCTGGGGAGGGGCTCCACAATGAGCAGTTCTTC	CASSSGEGLHNEQFF
14	TRBV4-1	TRBJ2-7	-	-	TGCGCCAGCAGCCAAGTCCCGGCGGGACGTGAGCAGTACTTC	CASSQVPAGREQYF
14	TRBV10-3	TRBJ1-1	-	-	TGTGCCATCAGTGTTGGGGCGTCGACGGCTGAAGCTTTCTTT	CAISVGASTAEAFF
13	TRBV5-4	TRBJ1-4	-	TRBD1	TGTGCCAGCAGGGGACAGGATAATGAAAAACTGTTTTTT	CASRGQDNEKLFF
15	TRBV9	TRBJ1-3	-	-	TGTGCCAGCAGCGCACGAGGGTACTACGGAAACACCATATATTTT	CASSARGYYGNTIYF
16	TRBV4-3	TRBJ2-2	-	-	TGCGCCAGCAGCCAAGAAGACACAGTCGGCACCGGGGAGCTGTTTTTT	CASSQEDTVGTGELFF
14	TRBV7-2	TRBJ1-1	once	-	TGTGCCAGCAGCCTATATGGTATGAACACTGAAGCTTTCTTT	CASSLYGMNTEAFF
13	TRBV6-5	TRBJ2-7	-	TRBD1	TGTGCCAGCAGTAGGGACAGGGGGCGAGAGCAGTACTTC	CASSRDRGREQYF
16	TRBV5-6	TRBJ2-1	-	-	TGTGCCAGCAGCTTGGCCGGGGGGCTAGCGGCCATCTCCCTCCTCTTC	CASSLAGGLAAISLLF
13	TRBV18	TRBJ2-7	-	-	TGTGCCAGCTCACCAACTCCCGTTAACGAGCAGTACTTC	CASSPTPVNEQYF
16	TRBV3-1/TRBV3-2	TRBJ1-6	-	TRBD1	TGTGCCAGCAGCCCCGGACAGGGGGTCTATAATTCACCCCTCCACTTT	CASSPGQGVYNSPLHF
12	TRBV6-5	TRBJ2-7	-	-	TGTGCCAGCCCAGGGGCAGGGGACGAGCAGTACTTC	CASPGAGDEQYF
14	TRBV15	TRBJ1-2	few	-	TGTGCCACCAGCCCGGACACCTCTAACTATGGCTACACCTTC	CATSPDTSNYGYTF
13	TRBV7-9	TRBJ1-3	-	TRBD1	TGTGCCAGCGGGACAGGCGCTGGAAACACCATATATTTT	CASGTGAGNTIYF
16	TRBV5-1	TRBJ1-1	-	TRBD1	TGCGCCAGCATAATAGGACAGGGGGGTTCGAGCACTGAAGCTTTCTTT	CASIIGQGGSSTEAFF
13	TRBV19	TRBJ2-3	few	TRBD1	TGTGCCAGCACGGGACAGGGGGCAGATACGCAGTATTTT	CASTGQGADTQYF
13	TRBV10-1	TRBJ1-6	few	-	TGCGCCAGCAGACCTCGGGGGCAGGGAGGGCTCCACTTT	CASRPRGQGGLHF
14	TRBV7-8	TRBJ2-3	-	-	TGTGCCAGCAGCCCCCGGTGGAGCACAGATACGCAGTATTTT	CASSPRWSTDTQYF
14	TRBV30	TRBJ1-1	-	-	TGTGCCTGGAGTGTAGGCGGGGGGGGCACTGAAGCTTTCTTT	CAWSVGGGGTEAFF
14	TRBV18	TRBJ2-7	-	-	TGTGCCAGCTCACCGACTAGGGCGAACTACGAGCAGTACTTC	CASSPTRANYEQYF
15	TRBV27	TRBJ2-7	-	TRBD1	TGTGCCAGCAGCCCACTCGGACAGGCCGCCTACGAGCAGTACTTC	CASSPLGQAAYEQYF
13	TRBV19	TRBJ2-5	-	-	TGTGCCAGTCTGGGCCCAGGGTCGGAGACCCAGTACTTC	CASLGPGSETQYF
15	TRBV6-1	TRBJ1-4	-	-	TGTGCCAGCAGTGACGATGGCGCGGGGCGTGAAAAACTGTTTTTT	CASSDDGAGREKLFF
14	TRBV2	TRBJ2-5	-	-	TGTGCCAGAGAGCCGCCAGGAAAGAAAGAGACCCAGTACTTC	CAREPPGKKETQYF
17	TRBV2	TRBJ2-6	-	-	TGTGCCAGCAGTGAGAGGTCGAGAAGCTCTGGGGCCAACGTCCTGACTTTC	CASSERSRSSGANVLTF
12	TRBV24-1	TRBJ2-1	-	-	TGTGCCACCAGTGATTTTCGAGAGGAGCAGTTCTTC	CATSDFREEQFF
13	TRBV15	TRBJ1-5	-	-	TGTGCCACTACAGGGAGGGCGGATCAGCCCCAGCATTTT	CATTGRADQPQHF
14	TRBV9	TRBJ1-3	once	-	TGTGCCAGCAGCGTAGCGGGTTCTGGAAACACCATATATTTT	CASSVAGSGNTIYF
14	TRBV9	TRBJ1-2	-	-	TGTGCCAGCAGCGCCAACAGGAACGACTATGGCTACACCTTC	CASSANRNDYGYTF
12	TRBV11-2	TRBJ1-1	-	-	TGTGCCAGCAGCCGGGGGGGGAATGAAGCTTTCTTT	CASSRGGNEAFF
14	TRBV6-5	TRBJ1-2	-	TRBD1	TGTGCCAGCAGTTACTCGGGCAACAGGGGACGCTACACCTTC	CASSYSGNRGRYTF
16	TRBV2	TRBJ2-4	-	-	TGTGCCAGCATTGACCGAGGGGGAAGGGCCAAAAACATTCAGTACTTC	CASIDRGGRAKNIQYF
15	TRBV7-2	TRBJ2-5	-	TRBD2	TGTGCCAGCAGCTTAGCTAGCGGGAGGGTTGAGACCCAGTACTTC	CASSLASGRVETQYF
16	TRBV6-1	TRBJ1-6	few	-	TGTGCCAGCAGTGAAGCGCCCGGGGGGTCGAGCTCACCCCTCCACTTT	CASSEAPGGSSSPLHF
16	TRBV6-2/TRBV6-3	TRBJ2-1	-	TRBD2	TGTGCCAGCAGTTACCCGGGACTAGCGTGGTACAATGAGCAGTTCTTC	CASSYPGLAWYNEQFF
15	TRBV5-1	TRBJ2-2	-	TRBD1	TGCGCCAGCACCACAGACAGGGGGGACACCGGGGAGCTGTTTTTT	CASTTDRGDTGELFF
13	TRBV27	TRBJ1-2	-	TRBD1	TGTGCCAGCAGAAGGGACAGGCTTTATGGCTACACCTTC	CASRRDRLYGYTF